Below are 25 T cell receptor beta chains sequenced from a single sample in a study of T cell repertoires in ileal Crohn's disease. Sequencing used immunoSEQ multiplex PCR; TCRdb keeps in-frame clones, though not all of them. This sample yields around 6,200 clones, of which around 79% are seen a single time; approximately 15% belongs to the top ten. The source material was ileal tissue. All receptors come from an adult with Crohn's disease.

This chain joins TRBV7-9 and TRBJ2-5; weak D call: TRBD2 (5 bases). Trimming took 3 bases from V and 2 from J, leaving 7 bases between them. CDR3 length: 13 amino acids. Per the germline V gene, CDR1 is SEHNR and CDR2 is FQNEAQ (reference sequence). DNA of the CDR3: TGTGCCAGCAGCTTCGGGAATCAAGAGACCCAGTACTTC. Protein: CASSFGNQETQYF.

This clone showed up just a few times. The chain couples TRBV7-9 to TRBJ1-4, with 7 bases identical to TRBD1. V gave up 2 bases and J gave up 6 bases; unmatched junction bases: 15. Germline CDR1 reads SEHNR; CDR2 reads FQNEAQ (reference sequence). The CDR3 has 18 residues. The CDR3 DNA reads as TGTGCCAGCAGCTTATTCGGCTCACGGGGACAGTTACATGAAAAACTGTTTTTT. As protein: CASSLFGSRGQLHEKLFF.

This sequence joins TRBV28 and TRBJ1-1, with D perhaps matching TRBD1 (6 bases). This CDR3 is built from 14 residues. Trimming stripped 3 bases from V and 5 bases from J, with 13 bases between. Germline assignment: CDR1 MDHEN and CDR2 SYDVKM. The CDR3 loop is CASSFLGAETEAFF. The CDR3 bases are TGTGCCAGCAGTTTCTTGGGGGCGGAGACTGAAGCTTTCTTT.

The V gene is TRBV19, the J gene TRBJ2-1; tentatively, D is TRBD2 (5 bases). Germline values: CDR1 LNHDA, CDR2 SQIVND (reference sequence). V lost 4 bases, J lost 13 bases, and 17 bases lay in between. CDR3 length: 13 amino acids. CDR3 residues: CASSTKAVTKQFF. The CDR3 DNA reads as TGTGCCAGTAGTACCAAAGCGGTAACTAAACAGTTCTTC.

In its sample, this clone was seen once. The rearrangement joins TRBV6-6 to TRBJ2-1; D perhaps matches TRBD2 (6 bases). The CDR3 has 16 residues. Per the germline V gene, CDR1 is MNHNY and CDR2 is SVGAGI (reference sequence). V was trimmed by 4 bases and J by 3 bases, leaving 16 bases between them. CDR3 DNA: TGTGCCAGCAGTTTCGGGGGAGTGGGGGTCTACAATGAGCAGTTCTTC. Translated, it gives CASSFGGVGVYNEQFF.

The chain employs TRBV6-1 and TRBJ2-5, with D possibly matching TRBD2 (5 bases). V was trimmed by 6 bases and J by 2 bases, leaving 10 bases between them. The CDR3 extends over 13 amino acids. Germline loops: CDR1 MNHNS, CDR2 SASEGT. Here the CDR3 reads CASRNRGQETQYF. Written as DNA, the CDR3 is TGTGCCAGCAGAAACCGAGGGCAAGAGACCCAGTACTTC.

A single count supports this clone. The chain joins TRBV6-4 to TRBJ2-2; 9 bases map to TRBD1. The CDR3 runs 15 residues. V lost 0 bases and J lost 4; bases outside the gene matches: 0. Germline assignment: CDR1 MRHNA and CDR2 SNTAGT. In DNA, the CDR3 is TGTGCCAGCAGTGACTCGACAGGGGGCACCGGGGAGCTGTTTTTT. This encodes CASSDSTGGTGELFF.

This chain's CDR3 is CASSLLWTGDGYTF. The CDR3 DNA follows: TGTGCCAGCAGCCTCCTTTGGACAGGGGACGGCTACACCTTC. The chain joins TRBV11-2 to TRBJ1-2, with 9 bases fitting TRBD1. CDR1 is SGHAT, CDR2 FQNNGV, per germline. The CDR3 has 14 residues. The junction had 9 bases not matched to a gene; V was cut back by 5 bases and J by 8 bases.

V gene TRBV7-3 combines with J gene TRBJ1-1, with TRBD1 matching over 9 bases. Germline lookup yields CDR1 SGHTA and CDR2 FQGTGA. Losses at the gene ends were 1 base for V and 5 bases for J; bases not matched to a gene: 5. The CDR3 consists of 15 residues. DNA of the CDR3: TGTGCCAGCAGCTTAAACAGGGGGCTGGGGACTGAAGCTTTCTTT. Its protein is CASSLNRGLGTEAFF.

The chain links TRBV2 to TRBJ2-1, with TRBD2 identical over 8 bases. V gave up 6 bases and J gave up 4 bases; unmatched junction bases: 8. The CDR3 loop spans 15 amino acids. Germline assignment: CDR1 SNHLY and CDR2 FYNNEI. The CDR3 spells CASRIGSGMYNEQFF. The CDR3 DNA reads as TGTGCCAGCAGGATTGGTAGCGGGATGTACAATGAGCAGTTCTTC.

As DNA, the CDR3 is TGTGCCAGCAAAGAAGGGACAGGGGCCTACGAGCAGTACTTC. Encoded protein: CASKEGTGAYEQYF. The V call is TRBV2, the J call TRBJ2-5; 10 bases match TRBD1. The J call may be mistaken, given a closer DNA end match to TRBJ2-7. From germline, CDR1 is SNHLY and CDR2 FYNNEI. This CDR3 has 14 residues.

The chain has TRBV15 and TRBJ2-5, with D perhaps matching TRBD1 (6 bases). The V gene's germline CDR1 is LNHNV and CDR2 YYDKDF (reference sequence). V lost 1 base to trimming and J lost 3 bases, with 9 bases between them. The CDR3 is made up of 14 amino acids. CDR3: CATSRVSGEETQYF. The CDR3 DNA reads as TGTGCCACCAGCAGAGTCTCAGGGGAAGAGACCCAGTACTTC.

This clone is deemed large. CDR3 amino acids: CASRARGRGSEGYTF. The CDR3 DNA reads TGTGCCAGCAGGGCTCGTGGTCGGGGGTCGGAGGGCTACACCTTC. This sequence joins TRBV6-1 and TRBJ1-2; TRBD1 is a possible D gene (5 bases). Trimming took 6 bases from V and 8 from J, leaving 22 bases between them. CDR3 length equals 15 residues. The germline V gene has CDR1 MNHNS and CDR2 SASEGT.

This clone has only one observation. V gene TRBV13 combines with J gene TRBJ2-1, with D maybe TRBD2 (6 bases). V was trimmed by 5 bases and J by 12 bases, leaving 17 bases between them. This CDR3 has 13 residues. CDR1 PRHDT and CDR2 FYEKMQ come from the germline V gene (reference sequence). The CDR3, as DNA: TGTGCCAGCAGCCCCCCTCTCGGGACTTGGCAGTTCTTC. Translating gives CASSPPLGTWQFF.

The chain has TRBV27 and TRBJ2-1, with TRBD2 identical over 7 bases. The CDR3 has 15 amino acids. Germline V gives CDR1 MNHEY, CDR2 SMNVEV (reference sequence). V shed 7 bases and J 1 base; nucleotides not matched to a gene: 7. In nucleotides, the CDR3 is TGTGCCAGCACCCCGCGGGGGTTTTCCTACAATGAGCAGTTCTTC. Encoded protein: CASTPRGFSYNEQFF.

The sample holds a few counts of this clone. The chain has TRBV7-2 and TRBJ1-2; D remains unclear. CDR1 SGHTA and CDR2 FQGNSA come from the germline V gene. CDR3 length: 15 residues. The V and J ends lost 7 bases and 5 bases respectively, with 20 bases between them. The CDR3 sequence is CASTLRSEFTYGYTF. CDR3 in DNA: TGTGCCAGCACCCTCCGATCCGAGTTCACTTATGGCTACACCTTC.

V is TRBV5-1 and J is TRBJ2-1, with D tentatively TRBD2 (6 bases). The CDR3 has 16 residues. The germline V and J ends were trimmed by 4 bases and 6 bases, with 20 bases remaining between them. Germline values: CDR1 SGHRS, CDR2 YFSETQ. The CDR3 loop is CASSGSSGGGANEQFF. CDR3 in DNA: TGCGCCAGCAGCGGATCCTCGGGTGGCGGGGCCAATGAGCAGTTCTTC.

This chain uses TRBV5-4 with TRBJ2-7; TRBD2 matches at 12 bases. This CDR3 region has 15 residues. Germline-derived CDR1 and CDR2 are SGHNT and YYREEE (reference sequence). With 0 bases clipped from V and 7 bases from J, the junction kept 5 bases outside the gene matches. The CDR3 DNA reads as TGTGCCAGCAGCTTGGGGACTAGCGGGGCGAGAGAGCAGTACTTC. It specifies CASSLGTSGAREQYF.

The chain joins TRBV7-2 to TRBJ2-7; the match to TRBD1 covers 11 bases. J was trimmed by 5 bases and V by 2 bases; bases with no gene match: 11. This CDR3 contains 17 residues. Germline-derived CDR1 and CDR2 are SGHTA and FQGNSA. The CDR3 DNA reads as TGTGCCAGCAGCTTACGTGGACAGGGGGCTGTCCCAAACGAGCAGTACTTC. Protein sequence: CASSLRGQGAVPNEQYF. The full variable domain, completed using reference TRBV7-2 and TRBJ2-7, is GAGVSQSPSNKVTEKGKDVELRCDPISGHTALYWYRQSLGQGLEFLIYFQGNSAPDKSGLPSDRFSAERTGGSVSTLTIQRTQQEDSAVYLCASSLRGQGAVPNEQYFGPGTRLTVT.

This clone was observed a single time. This sequence joins TRBV28 and TRBJ1-5, with TRBD1 as a possible D gene (5 bases). V was shortened by 3 bases and J by 4 bases, with 10 bases between the two germline ends. The CDR3 contains 14 residues. Germline V lookup: CDR1 MDHEN, CDR2 SYDVKM. In DNA form, the CDR3 reads TGTGCCAGCAGTTTGCAGGGCTGGAATCAGCCCCAGCATTTT. Protein product: CASSLQGWNQPQHF.

The chain joins TRBV15 to TRBJ2-7, with 12 bases fitting TRBD1. V was clipped by 3 bases and J by 5 bases; unmatched bases: 2. Germline values: CDR1 LNHNV, CDR2 YYDKDF (reference sequence). The CDR3 extends over 14 amino acids. CDR3 nucleotides: TGTGCCACCAGCAGGGGGACAGGGGGCAACGAGCAGTACTTC. It codes for CATSRGTGGNEQYF.

This rearrangement joins TRBV2 to TRBJ2-7; a possible D gene is TRBD1 (5 bases). CDR3 length: 14 amino acids. Germline CDR1 and CDR2: SNHLY and FYNNEI. V gave up 7 bases and J gave up 2 bases, with 15 bases separating them. The CDR3 coding sequence is TGTGCCAGCAAGGGGATAGCCCGGACCTACGAGCAGTACTTC. Amino acid sequence: CASKGIARTYEQYF.

The V gene is TRBV5-1, the J gene TRBJ1-1; D is ambiguous. V was cut by 6 bases and J by 3 bases, with 9 bases left in between. Germline V gives CDR1 SGHRS, CDR2 YFSETQ. The CDR3 has 12 residues. The CDR3 region has the DNA TGCGCCAGCAAGGAACAGCACACTGAAGCTTTCTTT. Translating it yields CASKEQHTEAFF.

V is TRBV10-2 and J is TRBJ2-3; 11 bases are shared with TRBD2. CDR1 and CDR2 (germline): WSHSY, SAAADI. The CDR3 is 14 residues long. The V segment lost 7 bases and the J segment 4 bases; nucleotides outside the gene matches: 4. Here the CDR3 DNA reads TGCGCCAGCAACTTAGCGGGAGGGCCAGATACGCAGTATTTT. Protein sequence: CASNLAGGPDTQYF.

A few counts support this clone. The gene calls are TRBV9 and TRBJ2-1; 9 bases map to TRBD2. V gave up 3 bases and J gave up 9 bases; unmatched junction bases: 10. The CDR3 spans 15 residues. Germline CDR1 SGDLS, CDR2 YYNGEE. The CDR3 protein is CASSEKAGGIVEQFF. In DNA form, the CDR3 reads TGTGCCAGCAGCGAAAAAGCGGGAGGAATCGTTGAGCAGTTCTTC.